The present TCR beta chain was sequenced within a study of radiation and T cells in renal cell carcinoma. Study in general: Nephrectomy followed 15 Gy stereotactic body radiation by 4 weeks.

Study observations and caveats: In blood, top tumor clones expanded by 2 weeks, shrinking by 4.

Time point defined: blood 2 weeks post-SBRT. Documented treatment: 15 Gy SBRT to primary tumor, nephrectomy 4 weeks later. Germline CDR1 is SGHTA and CDR2 is FQGNSA. V shed 5 bases, J shed 2 bases, and the junction held 7 bases outside the gene matches. The CDR3 has 15 amino acids. The data were produced by immunoSEQ multiplex PCR, yet TCRdb's version contains in-frame clones alone and is incomplete. Of around 75,000 clones listed, 82% are singletons. About this clone itself: Its antigen is currently unknown.

The chain links TRBV7-2 to TRBJ2-3; 7 bases are shared with TRBD2. The starting material was blood, obtained from a patient whose treatment included radiotherapy and nephrectomy. The clonotype was recovered from a man aged 55 to 70 with renal cell carcinoma. CDR3 in DNA: TGTGCCAGCAGCCTCACTAGCGTTAACACAGATACGCAGTATTTT. Translated, it gives CASSLTSVNTDTQYF.